This T cell receptor beta chain was identified during a study of CD8 T cells in ankylosing spondylitis. General study findings and limits: A TCR beta motif of fewer than ten highly homologous variants seemed to mark ankylosing spondylitis blood.

As to this clonotype: Its antigen is not known.

Quantitative 5'-RACE with molecular barcodes produced the TCR beta libraries. TCRdb re-derived calls from the 5' RACE reads in MiXCR, one entry per CDR3 protein. The repertoire has a few hundred thousand distinct CDR3 sequences, around 20% of them found once; the top ten carry roughly a sixth. The specimen was blood, either unsorted or a sorted T cell fraction (not recorded which). This receptor was identified in a male donor with ankylosing spondylitis.

The CDR3 sequence: CAISGPNYGYTF. As DNA, the CDR3 is TGTGCCATCAGTGGTCCTAACTATGGCTACACCTTC. The J gene is TRBJ1-2, the V gene TRBV10-3; D is undetermined. Trimming took 4 bases from V and 0 from J, leaving 3 bases between them. The V gene's germline CDR1 is ENHRY and CDR2 SYGVKD. The CDR3 has 12 amino acids.